The rows below give T cell receptor beta chains drawn from one sample of a study of response to subunit inactivated influenza vaccine. TCRdb called the RT-PCR reads again in MiXCR, with one record for every CDR3 protein. The sample includes over 450,000 distinct CDR3 sequences, 10% to 15% of them seen just once. The sequences come from PBMCs from blood, collected 45 days after vaccination. Every receptor here comes from a man aged 50 to 60 who received an inactivated influenza vaccine. CDR3s include the opening cysteine and the closing phenylalanine or tryptophan. The D gene is left open where the match is weak. Where a row states a size, it is once, few, many or the class of an expanded clone; other rows omit it.

TRBV20-1	TRBJ2-1	.	.	TGCAGTGCTAGAGATCCCCAGAGCTCCTACAATGAGCAGTTCTTC	CSARDPQSSYNEQFF
TRBV18	TRBJ2-7	.	many	TGTGCCAGCTCACCACCTGACGGATTTCCCTACGAGCAGTACTTC	CASSPPDGFPYEQYF
TRBV18	TRBJ2-7	TRBD1	.	TGTGCCAGCTCAACCCGGACAGGGGTGAACGAGCAGTACTTC	CASSTRTGVNEQYF
TRBV15	TRBJ2-1	TRBD2	few	TGTGCCACCAGCAGCGGGGGGGCTGGTAATGAGCAGTTCTTC	CATSSGGAGNEQFF
TRBV12-3/TRBV12-4	TRBJ2-3	TRBD2	many	TGTGCCAGCCGATTAGCGGGAGGCCCAGATACGCAGTATTTT	CASRLAGGPDTQYF
TRBV20-1	TRBJ1-4	.	.	TGCAGTGCCACCCCAGGACCCTATAATGAAAAACTGTTTTTT	CSATPGPYNEKLFF
TRBV12-3/TRBV12-4	TRBJ1-1	TRBD1	many	TGTGCCAGCAGTTTAGCGGGGACAGGGCGTAACACTGAAGCTTTCTTT	CASSLAGTGRNTEAFF
TRBV29-1	TRBJ2-3	TRBD2	many	TGCAGCGTTGAAGGTTCTAGCGGGAGGTTGGATACGCAGTATTTT	CSVEGSSGRLDTQYF
TRBV10-3	TRBJ1-2	.	few	TGTGCCATCAGTGATACCCAGGGGAACTATGGCTACACCTTC	CAISDTQGNYGYTF
TRBV28	TRBJ2-1	.	few	TGTGCCAGCAGTTTATTTTGGCGGGGCTCCTACAATGAGCAGTTCTTC	CASSLFWRGSYNEQFF
TRBV7-2	TRBJ2-5	.	.	TGTGCCAGCAGCTTTGGCCCCGGGGGCCCAATCCAAGAGACCCAGTACTTC	CASSFGPGGPIQETQYF
TRBV5-1	TRBJ2-3	TRBD2	few	TGCGCCAGCAGGATGCTACTCAGCGGGGGCTGGAGAGATACGCAGTATTTT	CASRMLLSGGWRDTQYF
TRBV20-1	TRBJ2-3	.	.	TGCAGTGCTCCCGACAGGACCCGTGGTGATACGCAGTATTTT	CSAPDRTRGDTQYF
TRBV29-1	TRBJ2-3	.	.	TGCAGCGTTGGGGGGTTAATTCTAGCTCTCACAGATACGCAGTATTTT	CSVGGLILALTDTQYF
TRBV7-9	TRBJ2-3	.	many	TGTGCCAGCAGCTCCCAAGCGGGTCGGACAGATACGCAGTATTTT	CASSSQAGRTDTQYF
TRBV28	TRBJ1-1	.	.	TGTGCCAGCAGTTTAATGAGACTGAACACTGAAGCTTTCTTT	CASSLMRLNTEAFF
TRBV7-2	TRBJ2-4	.	few	TGTGCCAGCAGCCCCCCCTCTAGCCGTGTTCCGGACTTC	CASSPPSSRVPDF
TRBV6-5	TRBJ1-6	.	.	TGTGCCAGCAGTTACTCGTGGGCGGGGCTGGGATTAAGGGATTCACCCCTCCACTTT	CASSYSWAGLGLRDSPLHF
TRBV5-1	TRBJ2-6	.	few	TGCGCCAGCAGCTTGGAGGGGGGAAGGGCCAACGTCCTGACTTTC	CASSLEGGRANVLTF
TRBV13	TRBJ2-7	TRBD2	.	TGTGCCAGCAGCCTACTAACTAGCGGGAGGGCCCCGTACGAGCAGTACTTC	CASSLLTSGRAPYEQYF
TRBV5-1	TRBJ2-7	.	few	TGCGCCAGCAGCTTGGAAGGTTGGGGCGGGTACGAGCAGTACTTC	CASSLEGWGGYEQYF
TRBV6-1	TRBJ2-7	.	.	TGTGCCAGCAGTCTCCAGTGGGGTGTCTCCTACGAGCAGTACTTC	CASSLQWGVSYEQYF
TRBV5-1	TRBJ2-7	.	.	TGCGCCAGCAGCTCGGACAGCCGGGGGTACGAGCAGTACTTC	CASSSDSRGYEQYF
TRBV6-2/TRBV6-3	TRBJ2-1	.	few	TGTGCCAGCAGAGTTATAGGGGGCTCCTACAATGAGCAGTTCTTC	CASRVIGGSYNEQFF
TRBV6-2/TRBV6-3	TRBJ2-1	.	.	TGTGCCAGCAGTTACTCGGTGTCTAGGAATGAGCAGTTCTTC	CASSYSVSRNEQFF
TRBV10-3	TRBJ2-7	.	few	TGTGCCATCAGTGAGGGCCAGGGGCTAGGTGAGCAGTACTTC	CAISEGQGLGEQYF
TRBV3-1	TRBJ2-1	TRBD1	few	TGTGCCAGCAGCCAGGTCTACAGGGGGCATGAGCAGTTCTTC	CASSQVYRGHEQFF
TRBV15	TRBJ2-4	.	many	TGTGCCACCAGCAGGGAACAGGGCGGCAAAAACATTCAGTACTTC	CATSREQGGKNIQYF
TRBV28	TRBJ1-1	.	.	TGTGCCAGCAGGGCCGACAGGTTGAACACTGAAGCTTTCTTT	CASRADRLNTEAFF
TRBV10-3	TRBJ1-3	.	few	TGTGCCATCAAGGACTCTGGAAACACCATATATTTT	CAIKDSGNTIYF
TRBV20-1	TRBJ2-3	TRBD2	few	TGCAGTGCTGCCCCGGTTCTAGCGGGGGTACGCACAGATACGCAGTATTTT	CSAAPVLAGVRTDTQYF
TRBV6-1	TRBJ2-7	.	few	TGTGCCAGCAGCGGGGCCGGGGGCCGAGGGGAGCAGTACTTC	CASSGAGGRGEQYF
TRBV10-3	TRBJ2-2	.	few	TGTGCCATCAGGAAGAACACCGGGGAGCTGTTTTTT	CAIRKNTGELFF
TRBV12-3/TRBV12-4	TRBJ2-1	TRBD1	many	TGTGCCAGCAGGTGGACAGGGGGATACAATGAGCAGTTCTTC	CASRWTGGYNEQFF
TRBV2	TRBJ2-7	TRBD1	.	TGTGCCAGCAGTGAAGTGGGGACAGGGAGGGAGCAGTACTTC	CASSEVGTGREQYF
TRBV12-3/TRBV12-4	TRBJ2-7	.	.	TGTGCCAGCAGTTTACGAGGGGGGGCGTTCGAGCAGTACTTC	CASSLRGGAFEQYF
TRBV4-2	TRBJ2-1	.	.	TGTGCCAGCAGCCAAGATCCCCTACGAGCGGCGGGTGTGTTCTTC	CASSQDPLRAAGVFF
TRBV12-3/TRBV12-4	TRBJ1-1	.	many	TGTGCCAGCAGCCGCCCCCCGAACACTGAAGCTTTCTTT	CASSRPPNTEAFF
TRBV4-2	TRBJ2-1	TRBD2	few	TGTGCCAGCAGCCAAGATAAGACTAGCGGTAACCATGAGCAGTTCTTC	CASSQDKTSGNHEQFF
TRBV11-1	TRBJ2-2	.	.	TGTGCCAGCAGCTACAGGTCAGGGGCGACCGGGGAGCTGTTTTTT	CASSYRSGATGELFF
TRBV20-1	TRBJ2-5	.	few	TGCAGTGCCCAAGACTCCCCGGGGGAGACCCAGTACTTC	CSAQDSPGETQYF
TRBV12-3/TRBV12-4	TRBJ2-1	TRBD2	few	TGTGCCAGCAGACCCCGGGGGGGGGGGCATCACAATGAGCAGTTCTTC	CASRPRGGGHHNEQFF
TRBV12-3/TRBV12-4	TRBJ1-1	.	few	TGTGCCAGCGAGGGGGGGCCGGTAGGCACTGAAGCTTTCTTT	CASEGGPVGTEAFF
TRBV6-2/TRBV6-3	TRBJ2-1	.	few	TGTGCCAGCAGTTCCCCGAGACACCGACCCTCCTACAATGAGCAGTTCTTC	CASSSPRHRPSYNEQFF
TRBV12-3/TRBV12-4	TRBJ1-1	TRBD1	many	TGTGCCAGCAGACGACAGGGGAACACTGAAGCTTTCTTT	CASRRQGNTEAFF
TRBV12-3/TRBV12-4	TRBJ2-2	TRBD1	.	TGTGCCTGCAGTCTAAACAGGGGGGCAGCCGCGAGTTTCGCGAACACCGGGGAGCTGTTTTTT	CACSLNRGAAASFANTGELFF
TRBV5-1	TRBJ2-7	TRBD1	.	TGCGCCAGCAGCCATAAGACAGGGGGCTACTCCTACGAGCAGTACTTC	CASSHKTGGYSYEQYF
TRBV9	TRBJ2-3	.	.	TGTGCCAGCAGCACCACAGGGCACCTCACAGATACGCAGTATTTT	CASSTTGHLTDTQYF